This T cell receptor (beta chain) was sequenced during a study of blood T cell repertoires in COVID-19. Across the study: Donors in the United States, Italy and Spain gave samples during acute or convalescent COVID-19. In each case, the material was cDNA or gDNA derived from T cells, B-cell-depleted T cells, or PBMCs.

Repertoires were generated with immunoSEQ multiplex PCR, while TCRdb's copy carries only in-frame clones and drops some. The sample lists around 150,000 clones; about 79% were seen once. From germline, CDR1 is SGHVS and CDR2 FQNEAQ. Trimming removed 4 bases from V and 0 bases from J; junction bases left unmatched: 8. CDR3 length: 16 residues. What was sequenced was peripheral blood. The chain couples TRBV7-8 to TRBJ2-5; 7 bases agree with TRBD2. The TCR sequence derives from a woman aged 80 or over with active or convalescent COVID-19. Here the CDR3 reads CASSWNKRGNQETQYF. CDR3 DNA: TGTGCCAGCAGCTGGAACAAGCGGGGCAACCAAGAGACCCAGTACTTC.